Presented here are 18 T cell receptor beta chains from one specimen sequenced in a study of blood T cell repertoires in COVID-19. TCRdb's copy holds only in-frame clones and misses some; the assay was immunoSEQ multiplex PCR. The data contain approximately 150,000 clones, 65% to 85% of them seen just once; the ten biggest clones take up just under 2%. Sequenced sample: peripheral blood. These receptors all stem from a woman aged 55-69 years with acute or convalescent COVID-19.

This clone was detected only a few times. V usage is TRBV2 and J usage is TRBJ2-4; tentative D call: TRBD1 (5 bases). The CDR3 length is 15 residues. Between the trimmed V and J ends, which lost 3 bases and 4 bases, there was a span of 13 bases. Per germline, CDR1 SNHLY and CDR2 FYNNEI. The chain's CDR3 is CASSENRLQKNIQYF. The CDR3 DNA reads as TGTGCCAGCAGTGAGAACAGGCTTCAGAAAAACATTCAGTACTTC.

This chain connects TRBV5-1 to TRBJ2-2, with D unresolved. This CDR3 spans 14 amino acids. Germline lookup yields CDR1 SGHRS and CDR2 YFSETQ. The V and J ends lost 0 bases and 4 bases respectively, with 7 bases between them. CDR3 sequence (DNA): TGCGCCAGCAGCTTGGCCCTTCGCACCGGGGAGCTGTTTTTT. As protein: CASSLALRTGELFF.

The CDR3 sequence: CASSLRTGHEQYF. The CDR3, as DNA: TGTGCCAGCAGTTTAAGGACAGGGCACGAGCAGTACTTC. V is TRBV12-3 or TRBV12-4 and J is TRBJ2-7, with 8 bases matching TRBD1. Losses at the gene ends were 2 bases for V and 5 bases for J; bases not matched to a gene: 2. The CDR3 is made up of 13 amino acids.

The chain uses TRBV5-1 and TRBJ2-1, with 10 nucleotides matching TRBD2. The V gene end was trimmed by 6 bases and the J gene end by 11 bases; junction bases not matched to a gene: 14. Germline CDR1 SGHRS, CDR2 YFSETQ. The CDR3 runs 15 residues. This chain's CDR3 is CASTYFGTSANQQFF. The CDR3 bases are TGCGCCAGCACCTATTTCGGGACTAGCGCTAATCAGCAGTTCTTC.

DNA for the CDR3: TGTGCCACCCACCCCCAGAATAACTATGGCTACACCTTC. Its translation is CATHPQNNYGYTF. The V call is TRBV6-5, the J call TRBJ1-2; D is unclear. This CDR3 comprises 13 residues. The germline V gene encodes CDR1 MNHEY and CDR2 SVGAGI. V was cut by 10 bases and J by 1 base, with 13 bases left in between.

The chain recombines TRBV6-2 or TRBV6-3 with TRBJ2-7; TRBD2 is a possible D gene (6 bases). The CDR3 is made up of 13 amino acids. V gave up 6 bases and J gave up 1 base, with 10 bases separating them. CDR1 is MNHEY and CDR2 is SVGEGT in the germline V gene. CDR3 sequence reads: CASSRSGSYEQYF. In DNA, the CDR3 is TGTGCCAGCAGCCGTAGCGGATCCTACGAGCAGTACTTC.

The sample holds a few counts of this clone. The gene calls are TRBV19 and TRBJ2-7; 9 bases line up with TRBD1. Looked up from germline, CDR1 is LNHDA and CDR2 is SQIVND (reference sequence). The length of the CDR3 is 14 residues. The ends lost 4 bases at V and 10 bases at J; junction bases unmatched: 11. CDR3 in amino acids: CASSTSGTGTSQYF. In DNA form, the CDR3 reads TGTGCCAGTAGTACTTCCGGGACAGGGACGAGTCAGTACTTC. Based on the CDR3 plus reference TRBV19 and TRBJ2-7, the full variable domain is DGGITQSPKYLFRKEGQNVTLSCEQNLNHDAMYWYRQDPGQGLRLIYYSQIVNDFQKGDIAEGYSVSREKKESFPLTVTSAQKNPTAFYLCASSTSGTGTSQYFGPGTRLTVT.

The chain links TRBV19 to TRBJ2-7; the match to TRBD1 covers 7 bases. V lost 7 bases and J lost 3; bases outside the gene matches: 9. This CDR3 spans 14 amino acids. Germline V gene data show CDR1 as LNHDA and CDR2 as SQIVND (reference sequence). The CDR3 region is CASKVRDSNYEQYF. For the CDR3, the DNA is TGTGCCAGTAAGGTCCGGGACAGTAACTACGAGCAGTACTTC.

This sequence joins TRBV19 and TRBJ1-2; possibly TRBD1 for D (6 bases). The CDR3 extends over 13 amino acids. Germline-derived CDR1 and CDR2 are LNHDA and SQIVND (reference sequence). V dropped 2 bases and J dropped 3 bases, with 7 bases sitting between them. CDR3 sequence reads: CASSIQGYYGYTF. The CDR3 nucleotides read TGTGCCAGTAGTATACAGGGGTACTATGGCTACACCTTC.

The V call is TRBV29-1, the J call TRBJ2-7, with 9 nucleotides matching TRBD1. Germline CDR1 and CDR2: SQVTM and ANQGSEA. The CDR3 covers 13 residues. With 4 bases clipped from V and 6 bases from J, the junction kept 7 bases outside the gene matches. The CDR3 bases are TGCAGCGTTGGGAGGGGACAGGGCATCGAGCAGTACTTC. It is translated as CSVGRGQGIEQYF.

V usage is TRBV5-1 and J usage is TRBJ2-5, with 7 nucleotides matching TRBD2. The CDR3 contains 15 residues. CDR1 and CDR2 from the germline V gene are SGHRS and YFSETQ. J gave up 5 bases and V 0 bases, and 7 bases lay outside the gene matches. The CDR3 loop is CASSLGLGGIETQYF. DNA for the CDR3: TGCGCCAGCAGCTTGGGATTGGGGGGGATCGAGACCCAGTACTTC.

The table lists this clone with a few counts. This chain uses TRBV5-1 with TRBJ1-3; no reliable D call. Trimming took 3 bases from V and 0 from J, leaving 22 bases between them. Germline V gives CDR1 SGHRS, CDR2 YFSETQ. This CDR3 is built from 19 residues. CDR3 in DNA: TGCGCCAGCAGCTCCACCTTGGGTTTTGGACGGGGCTCTGGAAACACCATATATTTT. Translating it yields CASSSTLGFGRGSGNTIYF.

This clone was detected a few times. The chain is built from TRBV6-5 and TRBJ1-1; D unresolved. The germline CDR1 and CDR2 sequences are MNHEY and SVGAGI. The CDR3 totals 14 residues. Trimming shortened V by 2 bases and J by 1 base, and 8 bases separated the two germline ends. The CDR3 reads CASSYRRGNTEAFF. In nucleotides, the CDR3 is TGTGCCAGCAGTTACCGGCGGGGGAACACTGAAGCTTTCTTT.

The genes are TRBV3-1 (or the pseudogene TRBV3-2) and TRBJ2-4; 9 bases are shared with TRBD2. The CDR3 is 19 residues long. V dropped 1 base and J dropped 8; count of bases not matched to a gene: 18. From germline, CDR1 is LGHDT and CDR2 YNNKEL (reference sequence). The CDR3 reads CASSQAHRGLAGGVDIQYF. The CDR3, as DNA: TGTGCCAGCAGCCAAGCACACCGAGGGTTGGCGGGAGGGGTGGACATTCAGTACTTC.

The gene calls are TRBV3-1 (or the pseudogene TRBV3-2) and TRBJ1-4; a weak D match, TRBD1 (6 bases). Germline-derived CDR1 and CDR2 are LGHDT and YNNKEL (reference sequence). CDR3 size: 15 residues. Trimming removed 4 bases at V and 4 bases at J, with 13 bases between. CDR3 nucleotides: TGTGCCAGCAGCCCGGGACACCGTCTTAATGAAAAACTGTTTTTT. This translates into CASSPGHRLNEKLFF.

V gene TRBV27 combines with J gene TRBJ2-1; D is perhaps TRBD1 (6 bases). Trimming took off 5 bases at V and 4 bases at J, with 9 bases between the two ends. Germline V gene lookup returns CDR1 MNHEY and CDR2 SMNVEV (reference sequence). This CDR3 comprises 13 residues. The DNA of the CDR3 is TGTGCCAGCAGTGTGGGGGCTTACAATGAGCAGTTCTTC. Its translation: CASSVGAYNEQFF.

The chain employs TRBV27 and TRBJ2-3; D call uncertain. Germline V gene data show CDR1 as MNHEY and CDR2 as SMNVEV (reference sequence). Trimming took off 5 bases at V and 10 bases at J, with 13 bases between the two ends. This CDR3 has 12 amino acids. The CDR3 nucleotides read TGTGCCAGCAGTGCTATATTATCCCCGCAGTATTTT. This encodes CASSAILSPQYF.

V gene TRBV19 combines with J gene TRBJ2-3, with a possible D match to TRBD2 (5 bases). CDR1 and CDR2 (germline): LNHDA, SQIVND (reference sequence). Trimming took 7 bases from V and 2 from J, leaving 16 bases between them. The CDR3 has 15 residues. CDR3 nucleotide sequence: TGTGCCAGTACCCTAGGAGCGGCCTACACAGATACGCAGTATTTT. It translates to CASTLGAAYTDTQYF.